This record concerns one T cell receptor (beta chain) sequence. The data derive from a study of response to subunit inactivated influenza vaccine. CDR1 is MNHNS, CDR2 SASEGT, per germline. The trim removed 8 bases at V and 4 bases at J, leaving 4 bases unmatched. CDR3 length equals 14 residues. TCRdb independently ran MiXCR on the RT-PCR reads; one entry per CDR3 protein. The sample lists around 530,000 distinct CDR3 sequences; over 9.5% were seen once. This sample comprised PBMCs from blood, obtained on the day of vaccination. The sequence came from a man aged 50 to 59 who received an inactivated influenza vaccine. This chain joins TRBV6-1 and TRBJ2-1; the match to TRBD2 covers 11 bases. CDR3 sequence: CASALAGGYNEQFF. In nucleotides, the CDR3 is TGTGCCAGCGCTCTAGCGGGGGGTTACAATGAGCAGTTCTTC.